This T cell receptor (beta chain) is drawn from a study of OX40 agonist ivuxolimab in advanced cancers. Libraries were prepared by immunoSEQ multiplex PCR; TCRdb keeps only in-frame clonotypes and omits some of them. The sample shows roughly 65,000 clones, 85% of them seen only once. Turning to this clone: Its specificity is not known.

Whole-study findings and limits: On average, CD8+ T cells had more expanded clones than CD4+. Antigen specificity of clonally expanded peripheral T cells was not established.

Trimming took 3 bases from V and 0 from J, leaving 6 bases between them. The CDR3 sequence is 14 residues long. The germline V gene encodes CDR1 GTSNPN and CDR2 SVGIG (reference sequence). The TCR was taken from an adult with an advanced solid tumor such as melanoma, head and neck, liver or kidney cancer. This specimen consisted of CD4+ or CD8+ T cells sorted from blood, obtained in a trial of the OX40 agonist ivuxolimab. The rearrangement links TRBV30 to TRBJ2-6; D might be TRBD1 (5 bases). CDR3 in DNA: TGTGCCTGGAGGCAGGGCTCTGGGGCCAACGTCCTGACTTTC. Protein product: CAWRQGSGANVLTF.